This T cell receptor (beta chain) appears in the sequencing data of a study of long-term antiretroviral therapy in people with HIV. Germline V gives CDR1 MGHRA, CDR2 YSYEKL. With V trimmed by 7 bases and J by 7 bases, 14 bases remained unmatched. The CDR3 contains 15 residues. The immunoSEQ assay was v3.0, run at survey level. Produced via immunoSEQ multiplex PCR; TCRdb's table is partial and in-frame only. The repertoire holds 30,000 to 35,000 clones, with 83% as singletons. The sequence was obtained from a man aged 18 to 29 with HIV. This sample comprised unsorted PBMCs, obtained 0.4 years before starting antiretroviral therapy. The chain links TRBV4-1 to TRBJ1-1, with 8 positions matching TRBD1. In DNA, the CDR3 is TGCGCCAGCATAGATGGCGGCAGGGGGCTAGGTGAAGCTTTCTTT. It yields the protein CASIDGGRGLGEAFF.